This TCR beta chain was recorded in a study of blood T cells in healthy people across ages. The count of this clonotype is one. In germline, CDR1 is SGHTA, CDR2 FQGNSA. The V and J ends lost 1 base and 3 bases, in that order; junction bases with no gene match: 9. The CDR3 consists of 16 residues. Primed by a sample-barcoded 5' primer and a J-beta primer mix, a second PCR proceeded for about 7 to 11 cycles. TCRdb analysed the 5' RACE reads with MiXCR anew, one entry per CDR3 protein. The data hold 980,000 or so distinct CDR3 sequences, with about 48% observed a single time. This chain uses TRBV7-2 with TRBJ2-7; 7 positions match TRBD1. Specimen: blood. This sequence originates from a man aged 25-45 years in good health. The CDR3 DNA is TGTGCCAGCAGCTTAGTTCGGGTCGCAGGGGGCTACGAGCAGTACTTC. It encodes CASSLVRVAGGYEQYF.